This T cell receptor beta chain appears in the sequencing data of a study of T cell repertoires in cytomegalovirus infection. Study in general: The public TCR beta signatures pointed to both CMV infection and matching HLA type. General observations from the study: Identification of carriers of CMV plus the relevant HLA was achieved through cumulative public TCR beta family frequency. HLA-C-restricted CMV-specific TCR beta clonotypes prevailed in the ex vivo response.

MiXCR, applied by TCRdb to the reads, yields one record per CDR3 protein. This table has hundreds of thousands of distinct CDR3 sequences, roughly 36% appearing once. The sample holds many counts of this clonotype. The target antigen is unknown. This TCR was sampled from a human donor in good health (CMV status not recorded). Some clones in this sample may be carry-over from other donors' samples. Source material: PBMCs.

This chain's CDR3 is CASSLGLAETDTQYF. CDR3 bases: TGTGCCAGTAGTTTGGGACTAGCGGAGACAGATACGCAGTATTTT. The chain uses TRBV19 and TRBJ2-3; TRBD2 matches at 11 bases. V lost 5 bases and J lost 3; bases outside the gene matches: 4. The CDR3 extends over 15 amino acids. The germline gives CDR1 LNHDA, CDR2 SQIVND (reference sequence).